Shown below are 19 T cell receptor beta chains from a single sample sequenced in a study of blood T cell repertoires in COVID-19. Assay: immunoSEQ multiplex PCR; the TCRdb copy retains only in-frame clones and omits some. Altogether approximately 250,000 clones are present, about 87% being singletons, with the ten largest covering over 8.5%. The specimen was peripheral blood. These receptors originate from a human donor in a cohort sampled during active COVID-19.

This clone was observed a single time. The chain recombines TRBV15 with TRBJ2-2, with D perhaps matching TRBD1 (6 bases). Per germline, CDR1 LNHNV and CDR2 YYDKDF (reference sequence). V lost 1 base and J lost 4, with 10 bases in between. The CDR3 loop spans 15 amino acids. CDR3 in DNA: TGTGCCACCAGCAGAGCCATACAGGGCACCGGGGAGCTGTTTTTT. Translated: CATSRAIQGTGELFF.

The chain is built from TRBV5-8 and TRBJ2-7; 7 bases map to TRBD2. Trimming at V came to 0 bases and at J to 5 bases, leaving 11 bases not matched to a gene. Germline-derived CDR1 and CDR2 are SGHTS and YDEGEE. This CDR3 has 16 amino acids. CDR3 protein: CASSLGARGEQDEQYF. CDR3 nucleotides: TGTGCCAGCAGCTTGGGGGCACGGGGGGAACAGGACGAGCAGTACTTC.

The rearrangement uses TRBV11-2 and TRBJ1-5, with 7 bases that match TRBD1. The V segment lost 3 bases and the J segment 12 bases; nucleotides outside the gene matches: 8. The CDR3 totals 13 residues. Per germline, CDR1 SGHAT and CDR2 FQNNGV. The CDR3 coding sequence is TGTGCCAGCAGCTTGGCAGGGGGGAGCAGCCAGCATTTT. Its protein product is CASSLAGGSSQHF.

The sample holds a few counts of this clone. The gene calls are TRBV4-1 and TRBJ1-2; 8 nucleotides agree with TRBD1. CDR1 MGHRA and CDR2 YSYEKL come from the germline V gene. This CDR3 spans 17 amino acids. The ends lost 2 bases at V and 7 bases at J; junction bases unmatched: 15. The CDR3 coding sequence is TGCGCCAGCAGCCAAAACGCTTCTCCGACAGGGGTTTTTGGCTACACCTTC. Its protein product is CASSQNASPTGVFGYTF.

The chain combines TRBV19 with TRBJ2-7; perhaps TRBD2 as D (6 bases). V was trimmed by 5 bases and J by 2 bases, leaving 16 bases between them. CDR1 is LNHDA, CDR2 SQIVND, per germline (reference sequence). The CDR3 consists of 15 residues. CDR3 in amino acids: CASSPKGSGTYEQYF. The CDR3 region has the DNA TGTGCCAGTAGTCCCAAGGGTAGCGGAACCTACGAGCAGTACTTC.

Concerning this clone: The same CDR3 can be traced to other DNA sequences in this sample. The rearrangement uses TRBV5-5 and TRBJ2-6; perhaps TRBD2 as D (5 bases). There are 15 residues in the CDR3. Germline assignment: CDR1 SGHKS and CDR2 YYEKEE (reference sequence). V lost 0 bases and J lost 4, with 8 bases in between. CDR3 region: CASSLGGSGANVLTF. The CDR3 DNA follows: TGTGCCAGCAGCTTGGGAGGGTCAGGGGCCAACGTCCTGACTTTC.

J is TRBJ2-7 and V is TRBV5-1, with TRBD1 as a possible D gene (5 bases). V dropped 1 base and J dropped 2 bases, with 10 bases sitting between them. The CDR3 loop spans 14 amino acids. CDR1 and CDR2 from the germline V gene are SGHRS and YFSETQ. CDR3 residues: CASSLKDIAYEQYF. The CDR3 DNA sequence: TGCGCCAGCAGCTTGAAGGACATCGCCTACGAGCAGTACTTC.

This sequence joins TRBV2 and TRBJ1-2; the D is unclear. Between the trimmed V and J ends, which lost 4 bases and 0 bases, there was a span of 9 bases. The CDR3 covers 14 residues. CDR1 is SNHLY and CDR2 is FYNNEI in the germline V gene. The CDR3 region is CASSGAFTNYGYTF. CDR3 nucleotide sequence: TGTGCCAGCAGTGGGGCCTTCACTAACTATGGCTACACCTTC.

V usage is TRBV19 and J usage is TRBJ2-1; 10 bases are a match to TRBD2. CDR1 is LNHDA, CDR2 SQIVND, per germline (reference sequence). CDR3 length: 14 residues. After removal of 4 bases from V and 4 bases from J, the junction contained 1 base not matched to a gene. Here the CDR3 reads CASSKLAGYNEQFF. The DNA of the CDR3 is TGTGCCAGTAGTAAACTAGCGGGATACAATGAGCAGTTCTTC.

The rearrangement links TRBV3-1 (or the pseudogene TRBV3-2) to TRBJ2-1; D not resolved. This CDR3 has 15 amino acids. V lost 1 base and J 2 bases, leaving 9 bases between the germline ends. CDR1 LGHDT and CDR2 YNNKEL come from the germline V gene (reference sequence). The CDR3: CASSQGLLTYNEQFF. The CDR3 DNA reads as TGTGCCAGCAGCCAAGGACTTCTAACCTACAATGAGCAGTTCTTC.

V usage is TRBV6-2 or TRBV6-3 and J usage is TRBJ2-7; possibly TRBD2 for D (5 bases). From germline, CDR1 is MNHEY and CDR2 SVGEGT. This CDR3 comprises 15 residues. Deletions cut 4 bases from V and 3 bases from J, with 16 bases between. The CDR3 region has the DNA TGTGCCAGCAGTTCGCGGGCGGGTGAGGGCTACGAGCAGTACTTC. Encoded protein: CASSSRAGEGYEQYF.

The chain has TRBV27 and TRBJ2-1; 12 bases line up with TRBD2. The ends lost 2 bases at V and 8 bases at J; junction bases unmatched: 10. The CDR3 has 17 residues. Germline lookup yields CDR1 MNHEY and CDR2 SMNVEV (reference sequence). CDR3 DNA sequence: TGTGCCAGCAGTTTAGTAGGTGGGACTAGCGGGTTCTATGAGCAGTTCTTC. It is translated as CASSLVGGTSGFYEQFF.

The V gene is TRBV5-4, the J gene TRBJ2-7; 8 nucleotides agree with TRBD1. The CDR3 contains 14 residues. CDR1 and CDR2 from the germline V gene are SGHNT and YYREEE (reference sequence). V shed 6 bases and J 1 base; nucleotides not matched to a gene: 6. The CDR3 DNA is TGTGCCAGCAACTTCGGACAGGGTTCCTACGAGCAGTACTTC. Its translation is CASNFGQGSYEQYF.

The V and J genes are TRBV4-1 and TRBJ1-6; D is unresolved. Germline loops: CDR1 MGHRA, CDR2 YSYEKL. This CDR3 region has 15 residues. V lost 3 bases to trimming and J lost 7 bases, with 13 bases between them. The CDR3 nucleotides are TGCGCCAGCAGCCAGTTTGGAAGCGGGAATTCACCCCTCCACTTT. It translates to CASSQFGSGNSPLHF.

This chain uses TRBV5-1 with TRBJ2-5, with D perhaps TRBD2 (6 bases). CDR3 size: 15 residues. Germline values: CDR1 SGHRS, CDR2 YFSETQ. Between the trimmed V and J ends, which lost 2 bases and 5 bases, there was a span of 16 bases. DNA for the CDR3: TGCGCCAGCAGCTTTGTGGCGGGACCGGGGGAGACCCAGTACTTC. Translation: CASSFVAGPGETQYF.

This clone has only one observation. The V gene is TRBV21-1, the J gene TRBJ2-7; TRBD1, the table's D call, lacks a check against the DNA. TRBV21-1 is shown as a pseudogene. The CDR3 covers 15 residues. CDR3 residues: CASSLINRGSYEQYF. The CDR3, as DNA: TGTGCCAGCAGTCTCATTAACAGGGGCTCCTACGAGCAGTACTTC.

The gene calls are TRBV28 and TRBJ2-1; 11 bases align to TRBD2. V lost 8 bases, J lost 2 bases, and 2 bases stayed unmatched. In germline, CDR1 is MDHEN, CDR2 SYDVKM. The CDR3 length is 14 residues. The CDR3, as DNA: TGTGCCAGCCGTAGCGGGGGGGCCTACAATGAGCAGTTCTTC. Translating gives CASRSGGAYNEQFF.

In DNA, the CDR3 is TGTGCCAGCGGCCGGGACAGTATTATCCAAGAGACCCAGTACTTC. It yields the protein CASGRDSIIQETQYF. This chain links TRBV6-5 with TRBJ2-5, with 7 bases matching TRBD1. The ends lost 8 bases at V and 1 base at J; junction bases unmatched: 10. The CDR3 length is 15 residues. Germline CDR1 is MNHEY and CDR2 is SVGAGI.

This clone appeared once. V is TRBV28 and J is TRBJ2-1, with 10 bases matching TRBD2. V shed 5 bases and J 5 bases; nucleotides not matched to a gene: 6. The CDR3 runs 15 residues. CDR1 is MDHEN, CDR2 SYDVKM, per germline. CDR3 sequence reads: CASSTGAGGHNEQFF. In nucleotides, the CDR3 is TGTGCCAGCAGTACCGGAGCGGGGGGGCACAATGAGCAGTTCTTC.